The 18 T cell receptor beta chains reported below all come from one sample, sequenced in a study of shared clonotypes between healthy human individuals. Clones were read by immunoSEQ multiplex PCR, and TCRdb kept only the in-frame ones, dropping some. The sample holds about 1.5 million clones; about 98% are singletons and the top ten take about 0.4%. Sequencing was done on a sample of naive CD4+ T cells sorted from blood. Subset: CD45RA+ positively selected. The receptors originated from a man younger than 40 in good health.

This clone was recorded once. V gene TRBV18 combines with J gene TRBJ1-1; weak D call: TRBD1 (5 bases). V was cut by 6 bases and J by 7 bases, with 15 bases left in between. CDR3 length: 13 residues. Germline V gene data show CDR1 as KGHSH and CDR2 as LQKENI. The CDR3, as DNA: TGTGCCAGCTCCCTAGGGGTGGAGGGTGAAGCTTTCTTT. It codes for CASSLGVEGEAFF.

This clone was detected once. This chain links TRBV5-4 with TRBJ2-1, with a weak D call TRBD1 (6 bases). Germline CDR1 is SGHNT and CDR2 is YYREEE (reference sequence). CDR3 size: 17 residues. Trimming shortened V by 0 bases and J by 2 bases, and 15 bases separated the two germline ends. DNA for the CDR3: TGTGCCAGCAGCTTGGTACCCCGGACAGCAGCCTACAATGAGCAGTTCTTC. It codes for CASSLVPRTAAYNEQFF. Based on the CDR3 plus reference TRBV5-4 and TRBJ2-1, the full variable domain is ETGVTQSPTHLIKTRGQQVTLRCSSQSGHNTVSWYQQALGQGPQFIFQYYREEENGRGNFPPRFSGLQFPNYSSELNVNALELDDSALYLCASSLVPRTAAYNEQFFGPGTRLTVL.

The chain uses TRBV5-1 and TRBJ2-2, with D possibly TRBD2 on 6 matching bases. The CDR3 extends over 18 amino acids. Trimming removed 4 bases at V and 1 base at J, with 20 bases between. Germline loops: CDR1 SGHRS, CDR2 YFSETQ. The CDR3 bases are TGCGCCAGCAGCCGCAGTTACCGGGACTCCCTGAACACCGGGGAGCTGTTTTTT. Its protein product is CASSRSYRDSLNTGELFF.

V usage is TRBV30 and J usage is TRBJ2-7, with TRBD1 identical over 10 bases. The trim removed 5 bases at V and 2 bases at J, leaving 0 bases unmatched. This CDR3 region has 12 residues. CDR1 GTSNPN and CDR2 SVGIG come from the germline V gene (reference sequence). The CDR3 bases are TGTGCCTGGGACAGGGGGCCCTACGAGCAGTACTTC. Protein sequence: CAWDRGPYEQYF.

This sequence joins TRBV18 and TRBJ2-3; D perhaps matches TRBD2 (5 bases). This CDR3 region has 14 residues. Looked up from germline, CDR1 is KGHSH and CDR2 is LQKENI. V lost 9 bases to trimming and J lost 3 bases, with 16 bases between them. For the CDR3, the DNA is TGTGCCAGTACGGGGAGCCTAGGGACAGATACGCAGTATTTT. Translated, it gives CASTGSLGTDTQYF.

This chain connects TRBV30 to TRBJ1-1; 7 nucleotides agree with TRBD1. V trimming: 5 bases; J trimming: 2 bases; junction bases outside the gene matches: 5. The CDR3 extends over 13 amino acids. CDR1 is GTSNPN and CDR2 is SVGIG in the germline V gene (reference sequence). Here the CDR3 DNA reads TGTGCCTGGGCAGGGGGTCTCAACACTGAAGCTTTCTTT. Its protein is CAWAGGLNTEAFF. The complete variable domain, with remaining parts taken from reference TRBV30 and TRBJ1-1, reads SQTIHQWPATLVQPVGSPLSLECTVEGTSNPNLYWYRQAAGRGLQLLFYSVGIGQISSEVPQNLSASRPQDRQFILSSKKLLLSDSGFYLCAWAGGLNTEAFFGQGTRLTVV.

This chain links TRBV7-8 with TRBJ2-7, with D possibly matching TRBD2 (5 bases). Trimming shortened V by 3 bases and J by 0 bases, and 9 bases separated the two germline ends. This CDR3 comprises 14 residues. CDR1 SGHVS and CDR2 FQNEAQ come from the germline V gene. CDR3 loop: CASSFLEVSYEQYF. CDR3 sequence (DNA): TGTGCCAGCAGCTTCTTGGAGGTCTCCTACGAGCAGTACTTC.

This chain links TRBV5-1 with TRBJ2-1, with no clear D. Looked up from germline, CDR1 is SGHRS and CDR2 is YFSETQ. V gave up 3 bases and J gave up 0 bases, with 10 bases separating them. The CDR3 spans 15 residues. CDR3 region: CASSYQTGSYNEQFF. The CDR3 nucleotides read TGCGCCAGCAGCTACCAGACCGGCTCCTACAATGAGCAGTTCTTC. Full variable domain (rest looked up from reference TRBV5-1 and TRBJ2-1): KAGVTQTPRYLIKTRGQQVTLSCSPISGHRSVSWYQQTPGQGLQFLFEYFSETQRNKGNFPGRFSGRQFSNSRSEMNVSTLELGDSALYLCASSYQTGSYNEQFFGPGTRLTVL.

The J gene is TRBJ2-7, the V gene TRBV7-9; 11 bases line up with TRBD2. Germline trimming cut 3 bases from V and 1 base from J; bases unmatched to any gene: 5. The V gene's germline CDR1 is SEHNR and CDR2 FQNEAQ (reference sequence). The CDR3 has 16 residues. Here the CDR3 reads CASSFTSGSSSYEQYF. The CDR3 DNA reads TGTGCCAGCAGCTTTACTAGCGGGAGTAGTTCCTACGAGCAGTACTTC.

The CDR3 nucleotides read TGTGCCAGCAGCTTAAACGGGCTCGGCGGGGAGCTGTTTTTT. Translated, it gives CASSLNGLGGELFF. V is TRBV7-8 and J is TRBJ2-2; D call uncertain. Deletions cut 2 bases from V and 7 bases from J, with 11 bases between. This CDR3 comprises 14 residues. In germline, CDR1 is SGHVS, CDR2 FQNEAQ. Using reference TRBV7-8 and TRBJ2-2 for the parts outside the CDR3, the full variable domain is GAGVSQSPRYKVAKRGQDVALRCDPISGHVSLFWYQQALGQGPEFLTYFQNEAQLDKSGLPSDRFFAERPEGSVSTLKIQRTQQEDSAVYLCASSLNGLGGELFFGEGSRLTVL.

This sequence joins TRBV28 and TRBJ1-2, with TRBD1 as a possible D gene (6 bases). Germline assignment: CDR1 MDHEN and CDR2 SYDVKM. The V gene lost 2 bases and the J gene lost 3 bases, with 10 bases spanning the gap. CDR3 size: 14 residues. CDR3 DNA: TGTGCCAGCAGTTTACCGGGACACTACTATGGCTACACCTTC. Its protein is CASSLPGHYYGYTF.

The chain has TRBV28 and TRBJ2-5, with TRBD2 as a possible D gene (5 bases). This CDR3 has 11 residues. V lost 7 bases, J lost 5 bases, and 8 bases lay in between. The V gene's germline CDR1 is MDHEN and CDR2 SYDVKM. This chain's CDR3 is CASTTGETQYF. The CDR3 nucleotides read TGTGCCAGCACCACGGGGGAGACCCAGTACTTC.

As for this clone: Other DNA sequences within the sample encode an identical CDR3. The V and J genes are TRBV19 and TRBJ2-7, with TRBD1 matching 7 bases. This CDR3 is built from 14 residues. J gave up 4 bases and V 1 base, and 4 bases lay outside the gene matches. Germline V gives CDR1 LNHDA, CDR2 SQIVND (reference sequence). Here the CDR3 DNA reads TGTGCCAGTAGTATAGGAGGGGGCTCGTACGAGCAGTACTTC. This gives the protein CASSIGGGSYEQYF. Filled out from reference TRBV19 and TRBJ2-7, the complete variable domain reads DGGITQSPKYLFRKEGQNVTLSCEQNLNHDAMYWYRQDPGQGLRLIYYSQIVNDFQKGDIAEGYSVSREKKESFPLTVTSAQKNPTAFYLCASSIGGGSYEQYFGPGTRLTVT.

CDR3 bases: TGTGCCAGCAGCGTAGTGGCGGGAGAGAGGGTGAGCTCCTACAATGAGCAGTTCTTC. Its protein is CASSVVAGERVSSYNEQFF. V gene TRBV9 combines with J gene TRBJ2-1, with 7 bases fitting TRBD2. The CDR3 has 19 residues. Per the germline V gene, CDR1 is SGDLS and CDR2 is YYNGEE. The V segment lost 0 bases and the J segment 0 bases; nucleotides outside the gene matches: 12.

This CDR3 reads CASSQGQQETQYF. In nucleotides, the CDR3 is TGCGCCAGCAGCCAAGGACAACAAGAGACCCAGTACTTC. The genes are TRBV5-1 and TRBJ2-5; the D gene is possibly TRBD1 (5 bases). The V gene lost 4 bases and the J gene lost 2 bases, with 9 bases spanning the gap. Germline V gene data show CDR1 as SGHRS and CDR2 as YFSETQ. The CDR3 consists of 13 residues.

The chain has TRBV5-5 and TRBJ2-2; weak D call: TRBD1 (6 bases). Germline V gene sequence: CDR1 SGHKS, CDR2 YYEKEE (reference sequence). V was pared by 2 bases and J by 1 base, with 21 bases between. The CDR3 has 19 amino acids. Here the CDR3 reads CASSFRDSPQGLNTGELFF. The DNA for the CDR3 is TGTGCCAGCAGCTTTCGCGATTCCCCACAGGGATTGAACACCGGGGAGCTGTTTTTT. Variable domain in full (rest from reference TRBV5-5 and TRBJ2-2): DAGVTQSPTHLIKTRGQQVTLRCSPISGHKSVSWYQQVLGQGPQFIFQYYEKEERGRGNFPDRFSARQFPNYSSELNVNALLLGDSALYLCASSFRDSPQGLNTGELFFGEGSRLTVL.

The gene calls are TRBV30 and TRBJ2-1; either TRBD1 or TRBD2 may supply D (5 bases each). Germline-derived CDR1 and CDR2 are GTSNPN and SVGIG (reference sequence). The CDR3 covers 16 residues. The germline V and J ends were trimmed by 1 base and 8 bases, with 21 bases remaining between them. In DNA, the CDR3 is TGTGCCTGGAGTGGTGAAGGGGCGGCCCGGGGCGATGAGCAGTTCTTC. Its translation is CAWSGEGAARGDEQFF.

The CDR3 DNA follows: TGTGCCAGCTCACCGGCTTTGTCAAGGGGGAACACTGAAGCTTTCTTT. Its translation is CASSPALSRGNTEAFF. The chain joins TRBV18 to TRBJ1-1, with TRBD1 as a possible D gene (5 bases). The CDR3 extends over 16 amino acids. V dropped 3 bases and J dropped 1 base, with 15 bases sitting between them. In germline, CDR1 is KGHSH, CDR2 LQKENI. The whole variable domain, remainder taken from reference TRBV18 and TRBJ1-1, is NAGVMQNPRHLVRRRGQEARLRCSPMKGHSHVYWYRQLPEEGLKFMVYLQKENIIDESGMPKERFSAEFPKEGPSILRIQQVVRGDSAAYFCASSPALSRGNTEAFFGQGTRLTVV.